The 24 T cell receptor beta chains below come from one sample, sequenced in a study of PD-1 blockade in mismatch repair-deficient tumors. Sequencing was performed with immunoSEQ multiplex PCR; in TCRdb, only in-frame clones are kept and a portion is missing. Here the sample spans under 75,000 clones, about 91% being singletons. Sequencing was performed on peripheral blood, taken 52 weeks after starting pembrolizumab. These receptors all come from an adult with mismatch repair-deficient cancer.

V is TRBV5-1 and J is TRBJ2-3; 9 bases agree with TRBD2. With V trimmed by 0 bases and J by 4 bases, 18 bases remained unmatched. The CDR3 runs to 20 residues. CDR1 and CDR2 from the germline V gene are SGHRS and YFSETQ. The CDR3 nucleotides are TGCGCCAGCAGCTTGGCTTGGTTAGCGGGAGTATCTTCCCCCTCAGATACGCAGTATTTT. It encodes CASSLAWLAGVSSPSDTQYF.

The chain uses TRBV7-2 and TRBJ2-3; no clear D. From germline, CDR1 is SGHTA and CDR2 FQGNSA. This CDR3 region has 11 residues. The V end lost 4 bases, the J end lost 4 bases, and 3 bases lay between the germline ends. The CDR3 reads CASSWADTQYF. CDR3 coding DNA: TGTGCCAGCAGCTGGGCAGATACGCAGTATTTT. The complete variable domain, with remaining parts taken from reference TRBV7-2 and TRBJ2-3, reads GAGVSQSPSNKVTEKGKDVELRCDPISGHTALYWYRQSLGQGLEFLIYFQGNSAPDKSGLPSDRFSAERTGGSVSTLTIQRTQQEDSAVYLCASSWADTQYFGPGTRLTVL.

The chain carries TRBV12-5 and TRBJ1-1; TRBD1 aligns across 9 bases. This CDR3 has 14 residues. CDR1 and CDR2 from the germline V gene are LGHNT and FRNRAP. V was clipped by 5 bases and J by 2 bases; unmatched bases: 3. The CDR3 sequence is CASGLDRGNTEAFF. The CDR3 DNA is TGTGCTAGTGGTCTGGACAGGGGTAACACTGAAGCTTTCTTT. The full variable domain, in which reference TRBV12-5 and TRBJ1-1 provide the parts outside the CDR3, is DARVTQTPRHKVTEMGQEVTMRCQPILGHNTVFWYRQTMMQGLELLAYFRNRAPLDDSGMPKDRFSAEMPDATLATLKIQPSEPRDSAVYFCASGLDRGNTEAFFGQGTRLTVV.

J is TRBJ2-4 and V is TRBV13; TRBD2 might be the D (5 bases). Germline V gene data show CDR1 as PRHDT and CDR2 as FYEKMQ (reference sequence). CDR3 size: 16 residues. Trimming took off 5 bases at V and 3 bases at J, with 17 bases between the two ends. The CDR3 here is CASSHLGFEGKNIQYF. The CDR3 DNA reads TGTGCCAGCAGCCATTTGGGGTTTGAGGGCAAAAACATTCAGTACTTC. The full variable domain, rest sourced from reference TRBV13 and TRBJ2-4, is AAGVIQSPRHLIKEKRETATLKCYPIPRHDTVYWYQQGPGQDPQFLISFYEKMQSDKGSIPDRFSAQQFSDYHSELNMSSLELGDSALYFCASSHLGFEGKNIQYFGAGTRLSVL.

The CDR3 DNA reads TGTGCCAGCACCCGAGGACAGGGCTGGGGAAACACCATATATTTT. Translated: CASTRGQGWGNTIYF. The chain uses TRBV6-5 and TRBJ1-3; 8 nucleotides line up with TRBD1. This CDR3 comprises 15 residues. V shed 7 bases and J 4 bases; nucleotides not matched to a gene: 9. CDR1 and CDR2 from the germline V gene are MNHEY and SVGAGI.

The chain links TRBV25-1 to TRBJ2-3; TRBD2 matches at 9 bases. Germline trimming cut 4 bases from V and 1 base from J; bases unmatched to any gene: 6. Germline CDR1 MGHDK, CDR2 SYGVNS. The CDR3 consists of 16 residues. CDR3 in DNA: TGTGCCAGCAGTGGAGTAGCGGGAGAACGCACAGATACGCAGTATTTT. Protein: CASSGVAGERTDTQYF.

The V call is TRBV4-3, the J call TRBJ1-1; D perhaps matches TRBD1 (5 bases). V shed 0 bases and J shed 4 bases, with 12 bases lying between them. The CDR3 has 15 residues. CDR1 and CDR2 from the germline V gene are LGHNA and YSLEER. CDR3 sequence (DNA): TGCGCCAGCAGCCAAGACAGGGCGTTGGCCACTGAAGCTTTCTTT. It is translated as CASSQDRALATEAFF.

The table lists this clone with a count of one. J is TRBJ2-3 and V is TRBV6-5; D possibly corresponds to TRBD2 (6 bases). The CDR3 spans 14 residues. The V end lost 3 bases, the J end lost 7 bases, and 14 bases lay between the germline ends. Germline values: CDR1 MNHEY, CDR2 SVGAGI. This chain's CDR3 is CASSYEAGGNTQYF. The DNA for the CDR3 is TGTGCCAGCAGTTATGAGGCGGGCGGGAATACGCAGTATTTT.

This chain links TRBV6-4 with TRBJ2-1, with D tentatively TRBD1 (5 bases). This CDR3 spans 13 amino acids. The ends were cut back, 4 bases at V and 3 bases at J, with 7 bases in the middle. Germline V gene sequence: CDR1 MRHNA, CDR2 SNTAGT. The CDR3 region is CASSAQGYNEQFF. The CDR3 DNA is TGTGCCAGCAGTGCTCAGGGCTACAATGAGCAGTTCTTC.

The chain uses TRBV29-1 and TRBJ2-7, with 9 bases lining up with TRBD2. The CDR3 consists of 13 residues. From germline, CDR1 is SQVTM and CDR2 ANQGSEA. Trimming took 3 bases from V and 6 from J; bases not matched to a gene: 6. The CDR3 sequence is CSVDFAGGGEQYF. In DNA, the CDR3 is TGCAGCGTTGATTTCGCGGGAGGGGGCGAGCAGTACTTC.

This chain connects TRBV6-5 to TRBJ2-2; D may be TRBD2 (5 bases). Looked up from germline, CDR1 is MNHEY and CDR2 is SVGAGI. The CDR3 is 14 amino acids. The CDR3 is CATRRERDTGELFF. The CDR3 region has the DNA TGTGCTACGAGACGGGAAAGGGACACCGGGGAGCTGTTTTTT.

The rearrangement uses TRBV13 and TRBJ2-3; 9 bases match TRBD1. Germline V gene lookup returns CDR1 PRHDT and CDR2 FYEKMQ (reference sequence). Trimming cost V 2 bases and J 4 bases; bases outside gene matches: 13. The CDR3 is made up of 18 amino acids. The CDR3 loop reads CASSLFQDRGRAADTQYF. The DNA of the CDR3 is TGTGCCAGCAGCTTATTCCAGGACAGGGGTAGGGCGGCAGATACGCAGTATTTT.

The rearrangement links TRBV30 to TRBJ2-6, with 10 nucleotides matching TRBD1. With V trimmed by 0 bases and J by 0 bases, 5 bases remained unmatched. Germline assignment: CDR1 GTSNPN and CDR2 SVGIG (reference sequence). This CDR3 contains 18 residues. This CDR3 reads CAWSVLGDRGSGANVLTF. The CDR3 DNA reads TGTGCCTGGAGTGTACTAGGGGACAGGGGCTCTGGGGCCAACGTCCTGACTTTC.

The chain combines TRBV29-1 with TRBJ2-3; the match to TRBD2 covers 7 bases. The CDR3 totals 11 residues. The ends lost 6 bases at V and 10 bases at J; junction bases unmatched: 7. Germline CDR1 SQVTM, CDR2 ANQGSEA. Here the CDR3 DNA reads TGCAGCGTCTTGAGGGACTACCCGCAGTATTTT. Protein product: CSVLRDYPQYF.

The chain has TRBV7-9 and TRBJ2-5; weak D call: TRBD1 (5 bases). Trimming stripped 4 bases from V and 5 bases from J, with 14 bases between. CDR1 is SEHNR, CDR2 FQNEAQ, per germline (reference sequence). This CDR3 region has 14 residues. This chain's CDR3 is CASSSAGLGETQYF. The CDR3 nucleotides are TGTGCCAGCAGCTCCGCAGGGTTAGGGGAGACCCAGTACTTC.

This sequence joins TRBV6-4 and TRBJ2-1; 10 nucleotides agree with TRBD1. After removal of 0 bases from V and 9 bases from J, the junction contained 5 bases not matched to a gene. CDR1 MRHNA and CDR2 SNTAGT come from the germline V gene. The CDR3 is made up of 15 amino acids. CDR3 bases: TGTGCCAGCAGTGACTCTGGGGGACAGGGGCGTGAGCAGTTCTTC. Residues: CASSDSGGQGREQFF.

This sequence joins TRBV25-1 and TRBJ2-7; D might be TRBD2 (5 bases). The V and J ends lost 6 bases and 2 bases respectively, with 11 bases between them. CDR3 length equals 13 residues. Germline V gene data show CDR1 as MGHDK and CDR2 as SYGVNS. The CDR3 coding sequence is TGTGCCAGCAGCGCGGACTGGACCTACGAGCAGTACTTC. Amino acids: CASSADWTYEQYF.

The J gene is TRBJ2-3, the V gene TRBV5-1, with 8 bases that match TRBD2. The CDR3 has 17 amino acids. The germline CDR1 and CDR2 sequences are SGHRS and YFSETQ. V dropped 0 bases and J dropped 0; count of bases not matched to a gene: 6. CDR3 amino acids: CASSLVGSGTSTDTQYF. CDR3 bases: TGCGCCAGCAGCTTGGTTGGTAGCGGGACTAGCACAGATACGCAGTATTTT.

V and J are TRBV4-1 and TRBJ2-7; D remains unclear. Per germline, CDR1 MGHRA and CDR2 YSYEKL. The CDR3 covers 13 residues. V lost 1 base and J 6 bases, leaving 10 bases between the germline ends. The CDR3 coding sequence is TGCGCCAGCAGCCAAGCCGCCCGGTTCGAGCAGTACTTC. Translating gives CASSQAARFEQYF.

This chain links TRBV7-2 with TRBJ2-3; D may be TRBD1 (5 bases). There are 16 residues in the CDR3. Germline loops: CDR1 SGHTA, CDR2 FQGNSA. Trimming pared 5 bases from V and 1 base from J, leaving 16 bases between. As DNA, the CDR3 is TGTGCCAGCAGCAGGCAGGGAAACTTCCGCACAGATACGCAGTATTTT. It encodes CASSRQGNFRTDTQYF.

The chain joins TRBV7-9 to TRBJ2-4; D remains unclear. This CDR3 is 13 amino acids long. Per the germline V gene, CDR1 is SEHNR and CDR2 is FQNEAQ (reference sequence). V lost 5 bases to trimming and J lost 5 bases, with 10 bases between them. As DNA, the CDR3 is TGTGCCAGCAGCACTACGACTGAAAACATTCAGTACTTC. Residues: CASSTTTENIQYF.

The CDR3: CAWSVQVSYEQYF. The CDR3 DNA reads as TGTGCCTGGAGTGTCCAGGTTTCCTACGAGCAGTACTTC. The V and J genes are TRBV30 and TRBJ2-7, with D unclear. Trimming left V 0 bases short and J 1 base short, with 7 bases between. The CDR3 runs 13 residues. Germline V gene sequence: CDR1 GTSNPN, CDR2 SVGIG (reference sequence).

The chain carries TRBV25-1 and TRBJ2-2, with 9 bases fitting TRBD1. Germline V gene data show CDR1 as MGHDK and CDR2 as SYGVNS. V was pared by 7 bases and J by 5 bases, with 8 bases of the junction left unmatched. This CDR3 is 15 amino acids long. The CDR3 bases are TGTGCCAGCAACCCGGGACAGGGTGGAACCGGGGAGCTGTTTTTT. This translates into CASNPGQGGTGELFF. Filled out from reference TRBV25-1 and TRBJ2-2, the complete variable domain reads EADIYQTPRYLVIGTGKKITLECSQTMGHDKMYWYQQDPGMELHLIHYSYGVNSTEKGDLSSESTVSRIRTEHFPLTLESARPSHTSQYLCASNPGQGGTGELFFGEGSRLTVL.

The chain joins TRBV27 to TRBJ1-1, with D tentatively TRBD1 (6 bases). Trimming shortened V by 4 bases and J by 2 bases, and 8 bases separated the two germline ends. The germline CDR1 and CDR2 sequences are MNHEY and SMNVEV (reference sequence). This CDR3 is built from 13 residues. The DNA of the CDR3 is TGTGCCAGCAGTTACAGGGTAAACACTGAAGCTTTCTTT. Its translation is CASSYRVNTEAFF.